The source of this T cell receptor (beta chain) is a study of cytomegalovirus exposure and HLA in healthy donors. At the level of the study: A prior study identified 110 million or so unique TCR beta sequences from 190 million or so T cells.

The PCR made use of 60 Vbeta and 13 Jbeta primers. Generated by immunoSEQ multiplex PCR, the TCRdb table keeps only in-frame clones and is missing some. The data contain around 63,000 clones, more than 70% of them singletons. This clone was counted once. The antigen is undetermined. This CDR3 has 15 amino acids. Germline-derived CDR1 and CDR2 are SGHTA and FQGNSA. V was trimmed by 4 bases and J by 2 bases, leaving 13 bases between them. General study findings and limits: Earlier analysis found most TCR beta V segments productive about 87% or about 30% of the time. A further, later analysis showed that HLA-associated TCR beta chains (compared with equally common others) were more clonally expanded.

Donors were ostensibly healthy at sampling, although undocumented immune exposures were probable. The rearrangement joins TRBV7-2 to TRBJ2-3, with TRBD1 as a possible D gene (6 bases). The receptor was isolated from a man aged 35-49 years in good health and CMV-seronegative. Sequenced sample: PBMCs. CDR3 protein: CASSSPGQLTDTQYF. For the CDR3, the DNA is TGTGCCAGCAGCTCCCCGGGACAACTCACAGATACGCAGTATTTT.